One and the same sample provided the 26 T cell receptor beta chains below, sequenced in a study of control samples from healthy donors and cancer patients. Some clones are missing from TCRdb's copy, which holds only in-frame ones; the method was immunoSEQ multiplex PCR. The sample lists about 190,000 clones; approximately 91% were seen once. The sample was blood. These receptors were obtained from a man younger than 40 in good health.

This clone was recorded at least ten times. The chain carries TRBV4-1 and TRBJ1-6, with D hard to call. V was pared by 3 bases and J by 10 bases, with 19 bases between. This CDR3 has 16 residues. Germline loops: CDR1 MGHRA, CDR2 YSYEKL. CDR3 bases: TGCGCCAGCAGCCACGGGATGAGGGTATGGCAATCACCCCTCCACTTT. It specifies CASSHGMRVWQSPLHF.

The chain joins TRBV19 to TRBJ1-2, with D maybe TRBD1 (6 bases). The V and J ends lost 5 bases and 8 bases respectively, with 18 bases between them. The CDR3 totals 14 residues. Per germline, CDR1 LNHDA and CDR2 SQIVND (reference sequence). CDR3: CASSSQPGQRGYTF. The CDR3, as DNA: TGTGCCAGTAGTTCACAACCCGGACAGAGAGGCTACACCTTC. The full variable domain, rest sourced from reference TRBV19 and TRBJ1-2, is DGGITQSPKYLFRKEGQNVTLSCEQNLNHDAMYWYRQDPGQGLRLIYYSQIVNDFQKGDIAEGYSVSREKKESFPLTVTSAQKNPTAFYLCASSSQPGQRGYTFGSGTRLTVV.

The CDR3 coding sequence is TGTGCCAGCAGCGGAGGACAGGGAATTTTAACACCGGTGGAGCTGTTTTTT. Translated: CASSGGQGILTPVELFF. The V and J genes are TRBV7-6 and TRBJ2-2, with 8 bases identical to TRBD1. CDR1 SGHVS and CDR2 FNYEAQ come from the germline V gene. The CDR3 has 17 amino acids. After removal of 5 bases from V and 10 bases from J, the junction contained 18 bases not matched to a gene.

J is TRBJ2-3 and V is TRBV6-5; D remains unclear. Trimming stripped 8 bases from V and 2 bases from J, with 17 bases between. Looked up from germline, CDR1 is MNHEY and CDR2 is SVGAGI. The CDR3 length is 15 residues. CDR3 amino acids: CASSKSRAPTDTQYF. DNA of the CDR3: TGTGCCAGCTCAAAATCCCGGGCCCCCACAGATACGCAGTATTTT.

This clone was seen a single time. V and J are TRBV7-9 and TRBJ2-7, with D tentatively TRBD1 (6 bases). This CDR3 contains 14 residues. Deletions cut 3 bases from V and 2 bases from J, with 11 bases between. The germline V gene encodes CDR1 SEHNR and CDR2 FQNEAQ (reference sequence). CDR3 region: CASSLGTIPYEQYF. The DNA of the CDR3 is TGTGCCAGCAGCTTGGGGACAATACCCTACGAGCAGTACTTC.

The chain links TRBV7-9 to TRBJ2-3; 7 nucleotides match TRBD1. From germline, CDR1 is SEHNR and CDR2 FQNEAQ (reference sequence). V shed 2 bases and J 5 bases; nucleotides not matched to a gene: 7. The CDR3 extends over 15 amino acids. CDR3 region: CASSLTQGMGDTQYF. In DNA, the CDR3 is TGTGCCAGCAGCTTAACACAGGGGATGGGAGATACGCAGTATTTT. Filled out from reference TRBV7-9 and TRBJ2-3, the complete variable domain reads DTGVSQNPRHKITKRGQNVTFRCDPISEHNRLYWYRQTLGQGPEFLTYFQNEAQLEKSRLLSDRFSAERPKGSFSTLEIQRTEQGDSAMYLCASSLTQGMGDTQYFGPGTRLTVL.

This clone was seen more than once but under ten times. V and J are TRBV11-2 and TRBJ1-2, with D possibly being TRBD1 (5 bases). The CDR3 contains 15 residues. The germline V and J ends were trimmed by 1 base and 4 bases, with 13 bases remaining between them. Germline CDR1 is SGHAT and CDR2 is FQNNGV. The CDR3 bases are TGTGCCAGCAGCTTAGTTTGGGGGGAATCCTATGGCTACACCTTC. This gives the protein CASSLVWGESYGYTF.

V gene TRBV6-5 combines with J gene TRBJ2-7; no clear D gene. Germline V gene data show CDR1 as MNHEY and CDR2 as SVGAGI. The CDR3 is 14 amino acids. The V and J ends lost 7 bases and 3 bases respectively, with 16 bases between them. This CDR3 reads CASKTLDGNYEQYF. The CDR3 DNA reads TGTGCCAGCAAGACCCTGGACGGAAACTACGAGCAGTACTTC.

The genes are TRBV27 and TRBJ1-4, with D possibly being TRBD1 (6 bases). Germline CDR1 MNHEY, CDR2 SMNVEV (reference sequence). The CDR3 totals 18 residues. The ends were cut back, 0 bases at V and 1 base at J, with 15 bases in the middle. This chain's CDR3 is CASSLSAGRGGTNEKLFF. The CDR3 DNA reads TGTGCCAGCAGTTTATCGGCGGGCAGGGGTGGAACTAATGAAAAACTGTTTTTT. The entire variable domain, with the rest obtained from reference TRBV27 and TRBJ1-4, is as follows: EAQVTQNPRYLITVTGKKLTVTCSQNMNHEYMSWYRQDPGLGLRQIYYSMNVEVTDKGDVPEGYKVSRKEKRNFPLILESPSPNQTSLYFCASSLSAGRGGTNEKLFFGSGTQLSVL.

CDR3 region: CASHRDRVEEQYF. The CDR3 region has the DNA TGTGCCAGTCACCGGGACAGGGTGGAAGAGCAGTACTTC. The chain joins TRBV6-5 to TRBJ2-7, with 9 bases fitting TRBD1. The junction had 10 bases not matched to a gene; V was cut back by 9 bases and J by 7 bases. This CDR3 has 13 amino acids. The germline CDR1 and CDR2 sequences are MNHEY and SVGAGI.

J is TRBJ1-2 and V is TRBV11-2, with D uncertain. Germline CDR1 and CDR2: SGHAT and FQNNGV. The CDR3 is 10 residues long. V lost 5 bases to trimming and J lost 7 bases, with 5 bases between them. The CDR3 loop is CASSQVGYTF. The DNA for the CDR3 is TGTGCCAGCAGCCAAGTTGGCTACACCTTC.

This chain connects TRBV6-5 to TRBJ2-7; 9 nucleotides match TRBD2. Per germline, CDR1 MNHEY and CDR2 SVGAGI. V was pared by 0 bases and J by 3 bases, with 6 bases of the junction left unmatched. This CDR3 has 16 amino acids. The DNA of the CDR3 is TGTGCCAGCAGTTACTCGGCTAGCGGGGCCCGCTACGAGCAGTACTTC. It yields the protein CASSYSASGARYEQYF.

The J gene is TRBJ1-2, the V gene TRBV6-1; D possibly corresponds to TRBD1 (5 bases). There are 15 residues in the CDR3. Germline V lookup: CDR1 MNHNS, CDR2 SASEGT. V lost 3 bases, J lost 4 bases, and 15 bases lay in between. The CDR3, as DNA: TGTGCCAGCAGTGATTCGTTTTCGGGACCCTATGGCTACACCTTC. Translated, it gives CASSDSFSGPYGYTF.

The V call is TRBV29-1, the J call TRBJ1-1; the D is unclear. Germline CDR1 SQVTM, CDR2 ANQGSEA. CDR3 size: 13 residues. V gave up 4 bases and J gave up 0 bases, with 9 bases separating them. CDR3 region: CSVAYSMNTEAFF. In DNA, the CDR3 is TGCAGCGTTGCGTACAGTATGAACACTGAAGCTTTCTTT. The variable domain in full, with the rest retrieved from reference TRBV29-1 and TRBJ1-1, is SAVISQKPSRDICQRGTSLTIQCQVDSQVTMMFWYRQQPGQSLTLIATANQGSEATYESGFVIDKFPISRPNLTFSTLTVSNMSPEDSSIYLCSVAYSMNTEAFFGQGTRLTVV.

The CDR3 protein is CASSRNPEAANYGYTF. CDR3 nucleotides: TGTGCCAGCTCACGTAATCCAGAGGCAGCTAACTATGGCTACACCTTC. This chain joins TRBV18 and TRBJ1-2; D gene ambiguous. Trimming pared 4 bases from V and 0 bases from J, leaving 15 bases between. The CDR3 consists of 16 residues. Germline CDR1 KGHSH, CDR2 LQKENI.

V usage is TRBV6-5 and J usage is TRBJ1-2, with TRBD1 matching 7 bases. Trimming removed 4 bases from V and 7 bases from J; junction bases left unmatched: 9. This CDR3 spans 14 amino acids. Germline V gives CDR1 MNHEY, CDR2 SVGAGI. CDR3 sequence: CASSFRQGRGGYTF. DNA for the CDR3: TGTGCCAGCAGTTTCAGACAGGGACGCGGTGGCTACACCTTC.

Concerning this clone itself: Other DNA sequences in this sample translate to the same CDR3. The chain joins TRBV12-3 or TRBV12-4 to TRBJ2-2; D is unclear. Trimming stripped 3 bases from V and 4 bases from J, with 6 bases between. This CDR3 region has 13 residues. This CDR3 is CASSFLRTGELFF. In DNA, the CDR3 is TGTGCCAGCAGTTTTTTACGCACCGGGGAGCTGTTTTTT.

The chain couples TRBV10-2 to TRBJ1-3, with D uncertain. Trimming took off 5 bases at V and 0 bases at J, with 8 bases between the two ends. There are 14 residues in the CDR3. In germline, CDR1 is WSHSY, CDR2 SAAADI. This chain's CDR3 is CASSTQSSGNTIYF. The CDR3 DNA reads as TGCGCCAGCAGTACGCAGAGCTCTGGAAACACCATATATTTT.

The J gene is TRBJ1-5, the V gene TRBV15; D may be TRBD1 (5 bases). V was clipped by 0 bases and J by 3 bases, with 9 bases between them. Germline CDR1 is LNHNV and CDR2 is YYDKDF (reference sequence). This CDR3 is built from 15 residues. The CDR3 region has the DNA TGTGCCACCAGCAGAGATGGGGGTAACAATCAGCCCCAGCATTTT. Its translation is CATSRDGGNNQPQHF.

The chain uses TRBV5-6 and TRBJ2-1, with D unresolved. V dropped 4 bases and J dropped 7 bases, with 6 bases sitting between them. The CDR3 covers 11 residues. The germline V gene encodes CDR1 SGHDT and CDR2 YYEEEE. CDR3 residues: CASSASNEQFF. The CDR3 DNA sequence: TGTGCCAGCAGCGCCTCAAATGAGCAGTTCTTC.

The chain couples TRBV7-2 to TRBJ2-2; 8 bases fit TRBD1. The trim removed 6 bases at V and 2 bases at J, leaving 2 bases unmatched. In germline, CDR1 is SGHTA, CDR2 FQGNSA. This CDR3 region has 14 residues. For the CDR3, the DNA is TGTGCCAGCAGGTCAGGGGGCAACACCGGGGAGCTGTTTTTT. It translates to CASRSGGNTGELFF. The full variable domain, with the rest looked up from reference TRBV7-2 and TRBJ2-2, is GAGVSQSPSNKVTEKGKDVELRCDPISGHTALYWYRQSLGQGLEFLIYFQGNSAPDKSGLPSDRFSAERTGGSVSTLTIQRTQQEDSAVYLCASRSGGNTGELFFGEGSRLTVL.

The chain has TRBV5-1 and TRBJ1-2, with D possibly matching TRBD1 (5 bases). Looked up from germline, CDR1 is SGHRS and CDR2 is YFSETQ. Trimming removed 0 bases from V and 8 bases from J, with 17 bases in between. The CDR3 runs to 15 residues. CDR3 sequence: CASSLGRGQVDGYTF. CDR3 nucleotides: TGCGCCAGCAGCTTGGGACGGGGCCAGGTTGACGGCTACACCTTC.

The J gene is TRBJ2-7, the V gene TRBV10-1; TRBD1 or TRBD2 may be the D gene (5 bases each). Trimming took off 6 bases at V and 2 bases at J, with 11 bases between the two ends. The germline V gene encodes CDR1 WNHNN and CDR2 SYGVQD (reference sequence). The CDR3 runs to 13 residues. For the CDR3, the DNA is TGCGCCAGCAGGGGGACGGCGACCTACGAGCAGTACTTC. Protein product: CASRGTATYEQYF.

This clone has just a few counts. The genes are TRBV7-8 and TRBJ2-7, with D unclear. The CDR3 length is 16 residues. V lost 0 bases to trimming and J lost 3 bases, with 15 bases between them. Germline CDR1 SGHVS, CDR2 FQNEAQ. The CDR3 is CASSLATAGAIYEQYF. DNA of the CDR3: TGTGCCAGCAGCTTAGCGACGGCAGGAGCTATCTACGAGCAGTACTTC.

The chain has TRBV5-1 and TRBJ2-7; TRBD2 is a possible D gene (5 bases). V lost 5 bases and J lost 2, with 8 bases in between. The CDR3 sequence is 12 residues long. Germline CDR1 is SGHRS and CDR2 is YFSETQ. The CDR3 coding sequence is TGCGCCAGCAGTCCCGGGACCTACGAGCAGTACTTC. Its translation: CASSPGTYEQYF. Complete variable domain (other parts from reference TRBV5-1 and TRBJ2-7): KAGVTQTPRYLIKTRGQQVTLSCSPISGHRSVSWYQQTPGQGLQFLFEYFSETQRNKGNFPGRFSGRQFSNSRSEMNVSTLELGDSALYLCASSPGTYEQYFGPGTRLTVT.

The chain recombines TRBV19 with TRBJ1-3; D is uncertain. The ends were cut back, 3 bases at V and 2 bases at J, with 8 bases in the middle. The CDR3 spans 14 residues. The germline V gene encodes CDR1 LNHDA and CDR2 SQIVND (reference sequence). As DNA, the CDR3 is TGTGCCAGTAGTATTCTAGGGCCTGGAAACACCATATATTTT. Its translation: CASSILGPGNTIYF.